A selection of T cell receptor beta chains follows, all from one sample in a study of cytomegalovirus exposure and HLA in healthy donors. The data were produced by immunoSEQ multiplex PCR, yet TCRdb's version contains in-frame clones alone and is incomplete. The data contain roughly 120,000 clones, roughly 71% of them singletons. What was sequenced was PBMCs. These receptors were collected from a woman between 35 and 50 years old in good health and CMV-seropositive. Both conserved end residues are part of each CDR3. A D gene is named only where the DNA matches it firmly. Clone sizes are given selectively: once, few, many, or a class where the clone is expanded.

d_call	v_call	j_call	clone_size	cdr3_aa	cdr3_nt
.	TRBV27	TRBJ2-1	.	CASHRGSYNEQFF	TGTGCCAGCCATAGGGGCTCCTACAATGAGCAGTTCTTC
.	TRBV27	TRBJ1-1	.	CASSWDISGTEAFF	TGTGCCAGCAGTTGGGACATCTCCGGCACTGAAGCTTTCTTT
.	TRBV5-1	TRBJ2-1	.	CASSLATGFINEQFF	TGCGCCAGCAGCTTGGCCACGGGATTTATAAATGAGCAGTTCTTC
TRBD1	TRBV7-9	TRBJ2-3	.	CASSFGTGSTDTQYF	TGTGCCAGCAGCTTCGGGACAGGGAGCACAGATACGCAGTATTTT
TRBD2	TRBV25-1	TRBJ2-7	.	CASSESGRADLYEQYF	TGTGCCAGCAGTGAATCGGGGAGGGCTGACCTTTACGAGCAGTACTTC
TRBD2	TRBV6-5	TRBJ2-3	few	CASRGSGGAPNTQYF	TGTGCCAGCAGGGGTAGCGGGGGCGCCCCGAATACGCAGTATTTT
.	TRBV6-1	TRBJ1-5	few	CASIRTASNQPQHF	TGTGCCAGCATCCGGACAGCTAGCAATCAGCCCCAGCATTTT
TRBD1	TRBV2	TRBJ1-5	once	CASSITGGGQPQHF	TGTGCCAGCAGCATAACAGGGGGCGGACAGCCCCAGCATTTT
TRBD1	TRBV18	TRBJ2-7	.	CASSRDREPYEQYF	TGTGCCAGCTCACGCGACAGGGAGCCCTACGAGCAGTACTTC
TRBD1	TRBV28	TRBJ1-2	.	CASGRDRGIVYGYTF	TGTGCCAGCGGGCGAGACAGGGGAATCGTCTACGGCTACACCTTC
.	TRBV11-3	TRBJ2-2	.	CASSLDQGGRNTGELFF	TGTGCCAGCAGCTTAGATCAGGGCGGTAGGAACACCGGGGAGCTGTTTTTT
.	TRBV10-3	TRBJ2-7	.	CAIAGAGVEYEQYF	TGTGCCATCGCCGGGGCAGGGGTGGAGTACGAGCAGTACTTC
TRBD2	TRBV2	TRBJ2-5	.	CASSQLAGEEETQYF	TGTGCCAGCAGTCAGTTAGCGGGGGAGGAAGAGACCCAGTACTTC
.	TRBV6-5	TRBJ2-3	.	CASSSYRGTDTQYF	TGTGCCAGCAGTTCGTACAGGGGCACAGATACGCAGTATTTT
.	TRBV15	TRBJ1-2	.	CATSREGGDPGYTF	TGTGCCACCAGCAGAGAAGGCGGAGACCCCGGCTACACCTTC
TRBD2	TRBV4-2	TRBJ2-1	.	CASSQSFLKRGAASYNEQFF	TGTGCCAGCAGCCAAAGTTTTCTAAAGCGGGGGGCCGCCTCCTACAATGAGCAGTTCTTC
TRBD1	TRBV4-2	TRBJ1-4	.	CASSLSTGGEREEKLFF	TGTGCCAGCAGCCTGTCAACAGGGGGCGAGAGGGAGGAAAAACTGTTTTTT
.	TRBV4-2	TRBJ2-4	few	CASSQGGQDYLAKNIQYF	TGTGCCAGCAGCCAGGGGGGTCAAGACTATCTAGCCAAAAACATTCAGTACTTC
.	TRBV7-2	TRBJ1-6	.	CASRLTGLNSPLHF	TGTGCCAGCAGACTTACAGGGTTAAATTCACCCCTCCACTTT
.	TRBV14	TRBJ1-2	.	CASSPTGGGLYGYTF	TGTGCCAGCAGCCCGACCGGGGGGGGTCTCTATGGCTACACCTTC
.	TRBV6-1	TRBJ1-5	few	CASSGDRNQPQHF	TGTGCCAGCAGTGGTGACAGAAATCAGCCCCAGCATTTT
.	TRBV6-1	TRBJ1-1	.	CASSEDSEAFF	TGTGCCAGCAGTGAAGACAGTGAAGCTTTCTTT
.	TRBV4-1	TRBJ2-7	once	CASSQDSSGLEQYF	TGCGCCAGCAGCCAAGATTCCTCAGGGTTGGAGCAGTACTTC
.	TRBV5-1	TRBJ1-1	.	CASSLVEGNTEAFF	TGCGCCAGCAGCTTGGTTGAGGGGAACACTGAAGCTTTCTTT
TRBD1	TRBV13	TRBJ2-7	.	CASSQLQGVPYEQYF	TGTGCCAGCAGCCAGCTACAGGGGGTCCCCTACGAGCAGTACTTC
.	TRBV6-6	TRBJ2-2	.	CASSYEGGLFF	TGTGCCAGCAGTTACGAGGGTGGCCTGTTTTTT
TRBD1	TRBV28	TRBJ1-1	.	CASSLGTGGGEAFF	TGTGCCAGCAGCCTAGGGACAGGGGGCGGTGAAGCTTTCTTT
TRBD1	TRBV6-1	TRBJ2-7	.	CASSIDRGLYEQYF	TGTGCCAGCAGCATTGACAGGGGGCTCTACGAGCAGTACTTC
.	TRBV29-1	TRBJ2-7	few	CSVTGVSEQYF	TGCAGCGTTACAGGCGTAAGTGAGCAGTACTTC
.	TRBV29-1	TRBJ1-1	.	CSVEEHPGNTEAFF	TGCAGCGTTGAAGAGCACCCGGGAAACACTGAAGCTTTCTTT
TRBD1	TRBV19	TRBJ1-4	once	CASRRPGQSEKLFF	TGTGCCAGTAGACGACCGGGACAGTCTGAAAAACTGTTTTTT
TRBD1	TRBV7-9	TRBJ1-6	once	CASSWGQFNSPLHF	TGTGCCAGCAGCTGGGGACAGTTTAATTCACCCCTCCACTTT
TRBD2	TRBV7-2	TRBJ2-7	.	CASSLGDYYEQYF	TGTGCCAGCAGCTTAGGGGACTACTACGAGCAGTACTTC
.	TRBV5-6	TRBJ1-1	few	CASSLAVNTEAFF	TGTGCCAGCAGCTTGGCGGTGAACACTGAAGCTTTCTTT
.	TRBV9	TRBJ1-1	.	CASSDPETTGTEAFF	TGTGCCAGCAGCGATCCCGAAACGACGGGCACTGAAGCTTTCTTT
.	TRBV7-9	TRBJ1-5	.	CASSLDSYNQPQHF	TGTGCCAGCAGCTTAGACAGCTACAATCAGCCCCAGCATTTT
.	TRBV6-5	TRBJ2-1	.	CASRLTRSGDEQFF	TGTGCCAGCCGCCTGACCCGGAGCGGAGATGAGCAGTTCTTC
TRBD1	TRBV6-4	TRBJ1-5	.	CARGQTGVREQPQHF	TGTGCCAGGGGACAGACAGGGGTGCGAGAGCAGCCCCAGCATTTT
TRBD2	TRBV13	TRBJ2-1	.	CASSPSPGLAGVSEQFF	TGTGCCAGCAGCCCTAGTCCGGGACTAGCGGGAGTGAGTGAGCAGTTCTTC
TRBD2	TRBV29-1	TRBJ2-3	.	CSVEESGRRATQYF	TGCAGCGTTGAAGAAAGCGGGAGGCGAGCTACGCAGTATTTT
.	TRBV4-2	TRBJ1-1	.	CASSQAWRGANTEAFF	TGTGCCAGCAGCCAAGCATGGCGGGGGGCCAACACTGAAGCTTTCTTT
.	TRBV4-3	TRBJ2-1	.	CASSQDRSGPDYEQFF	TGCGCCAGCAGCCAAGATAGGAGCGGACCCGATTATGAGCAGTTCTTC
.	TRBV7-2	TRBJ1-4	.	CASSLGAGVATNEKLFF	TGTGCCAGCAGCTTAGGGGCAGGGGTTGCGACTAATGAAAAACTGTTTTTT
TRBD2	TRBV7-9	TRBJ2-2	.	CASSFRGGIHTGELFF	TGTGCCAGCAGCTTCCGCGGGGGAATACACACCGGGGAGCTGTTTTTT
TRBD1	TRBV4-1	TRBJ1-6	few	CASSAPGQGSDSPLHF	TGCGCCAGCAGCGCACCGGGACAGGGTTCCGATTCACCCCTCCACTTT
.	TRBV28	TRBJ1-5	.	CASFEQGGNQPQHF	TGTGCCAGCTTTGAACAGGGAGGCAATCAGCCCCAGCATTTT
.	TRBV5-1	TRBJ2-3	.	CASSLASYPEDTQYF	TGCGCCAGCAGCTTGGCTAGCTACCCCGAAGATACGCAGTATTTT
TRBD1	TRBV7-9	TRBJ1-1	.	CASSLQGATEAFF	TGTGCCAGCAGCTTACAGGGGGCCACTGAAGCTTTCTTT
.	TRBV18	TRBJ2-5	.	CASSRGPGETQYF	TGTGCCAGCTCACGAGGGCCGGGCGAGACCCAGTACTTC
TRBD2	TRBV6-5	TRBJ2-7	.	CASQREATYEQYF	TGTGCCAGCCAGCGGGAGGCCACGTACGAGCAGTACTTC
TRBD2	TRBV7-9	TRBJ2-1	.	CASSLGGLAGSEQFF	TGTGCCAGCAGCTTAGGGGGACTAGCGGGAAGTGAGCAGTTCTTC
TRBD1	TRBV5-5	TRBJ1-4	.	CASSLARTGPNEKLFF	TGTGCCAGCAGCTTGGCTCGGACAGGGCCTAATGAAAAACTGTTTTTT
.	TRBV5-1	TRBJ2-3	.	CASSHREGTDTQYF	TGCGCCAGCAGCCACAGGGAAGGCACAGATACGCAGTATTTT
.	TRBV6-5	TRBJ2-2	.	CASSYRGANTGELFF	TGTGCCAGCAGTTATCGCGGGGCGAACACCGGGGAGCTGTTTTTT
TRBD1	TRBV7-8	TRBJ2-7	.	CASSHTGTGLAYEQYF	TGTGCCAGCAGCCATACCGGGACAGGGTTAGCCTACGAGCAGTACTTC
.	TRBV30	TRBJ2-7	.	CAWSFGGPRHEQYF	TGTGCCTGGAGTTTCGGGGGGCCCAGACACGAGCAGTACTTC
.	TRBV5-1	TRBJ1-1	few	CASSLATGKLGGTEAFF	TGCGCCAGCAGCTTGGCGACAGGTAAGCTTGGCGGCACTGAAGCTTTCTTT
TRBD1	TRBV29-1	TRBJ1-2	.	CSVEDRGQGYTF	TGCAGCGTTGAGGACAGGGGGCAGGGCTACACCTTC
.	TRBV25-1	TRBJ2-5	once	CASSDPSINLETQYF	TGTGCCAGCAGTGACCCCTCTATTAATCTGGAGACCCAGTACTTC
TRBD1	TRBV4-3	TRBJ2-7	.	CASSQDWGQGVSEQYF	TGCGCCAGCAGCCAAGATTGGGGACAGGGGGTGAGCGAGCAGTACTTC